This TCR beta chain stems from a study of blood T cells in healthy people across ages. From germline, CDR1 is DFQATT and CDR2 SNEGSKA (reference sequence). V was clipped by 5 bases and J by 7 bases, with 20 bases between them. CDR3 size: 14 residues. Study-wide points: Compared with aged donors, long-lived donors showed fewer expanded clones, suggesting selection.

On this clonotype: Its antigen remains unknown.

Primed by a sample-barcoded 5' primer and a J-beta primer mix, a second PCR proceeded for 7 to 11 cycles. TCRdb reprocessed the 5' RACE reads via MiXCR and lists one record per CDR3 protein. The sample shows 800,000 to 950,000 distinct CDR3 sequences, 25% to 30% of them seen only once. Per-sample yields of isolated PBMCs were at least 6 million. The same sample was also studied in work on T cells of mothers and their children. That paper states: In each mother, TCR beta CDR3 reads exceeded 10 million; in each child, they numbered a few million. TCR recombination output is shaped by thymic selection similarly in related and unrelated pairs.

The specimen sequenced was blood. The rearrangement uses TRBV20-1 and TRBJ1-1; tentatively, D is TRBD1 (6 bases). This receptor was identified in a woman between 35 and 50 years old in good health. CDR3 sequence reads: CSAAPGHGSIEAFF. The CDR3 DNA reads as TGCAGTGCTGCCCCGGGACATGGGTCTATTGAAGCTTTCTTT.